Listed here are 4 T cell receptor beta chains from one sample, sequenced in a study of shared clonotypes between healthy human individuals. Sequencing was performed with immunoSEQ multiplex PCR; in TCRdb, only in-frame clones are kept and a portion is missing. In the table there are some 450,000 clones, roughly four fifths of which are singletons. Sequencing was done on a sample of PBMCs. These receptors all come from a woman between 40 and 55 years old in good health. Some clones in this sample may be carry-over from other donors' samples.

This clone was recorded only once. This chain connects TRBV6-1 to TRBJ2-2, with D possibly matching TRBD2 (5 bases). This CDR3 is built from 15 residues. Trimming pared 2 bases from V and 0 bases from J, leaving 7 bases between. Germline V gives CDR1 MNHNS, CDR2 SASEGT. This chain's CDR3 is CASSEMRANTGELFF. CDR3 in DNA: TGTGCCAGCAGTGAAATGCGGGCGAACACCGGGGAGCTGTTTTTT.

The rearrangement uses TRBV30 and TRBJ2-5; maybe TRBD2 (5 bases). The CDR3 is made up of 13 amino acids. Germline CDR1 is GTSNPN and CDR2 is SVGIG (reference sequence). V was shortened by 0 bases and J by 5 bases, with 10 bases between the two germline ends. CDR3 sequence: CAWSVLRRETQYF. Written as DNA, the CDR3 is TGTGCCTGGAGTGTACTACGGAGGGAGACCCAGTACTTC.

The CDR3 DNA is TGTGCCAGCTCACCAACGACAAGTCCCCCGCCGGGCTATGGCTACACCTTC. Its protein product is CASSPTTSPPPGYGYTF. The J gene is TRBJ1-2, the V gene TRBV18; no firm D call. Germline CDR1 KGHSH, CDR2 LQKENI. The CDR3 contains 17 residues. V dropped 2 bases and J dropped 4 bases, with 20 bases sitting between them.

The CDR3 DNA sequence: TGTGCCAGCAGCCCGCCTTGGCCGGGACAGGGGTTAGGGGAAGCTTTCTTT. This encodes CASSPPWPGQGLGEAFF. This rearrangement joins TRBV14 to TRBJ1-1, with 10 positions matching TRBD1. Looked up from germline, CDR1 is SGHDN and CDR2 is FVKESK. This CDR3 is built from 17 residues. The V gene end was trimmed by 4 bases and the J gene end by 8 bases; junction bases not matched to a gene: 16.